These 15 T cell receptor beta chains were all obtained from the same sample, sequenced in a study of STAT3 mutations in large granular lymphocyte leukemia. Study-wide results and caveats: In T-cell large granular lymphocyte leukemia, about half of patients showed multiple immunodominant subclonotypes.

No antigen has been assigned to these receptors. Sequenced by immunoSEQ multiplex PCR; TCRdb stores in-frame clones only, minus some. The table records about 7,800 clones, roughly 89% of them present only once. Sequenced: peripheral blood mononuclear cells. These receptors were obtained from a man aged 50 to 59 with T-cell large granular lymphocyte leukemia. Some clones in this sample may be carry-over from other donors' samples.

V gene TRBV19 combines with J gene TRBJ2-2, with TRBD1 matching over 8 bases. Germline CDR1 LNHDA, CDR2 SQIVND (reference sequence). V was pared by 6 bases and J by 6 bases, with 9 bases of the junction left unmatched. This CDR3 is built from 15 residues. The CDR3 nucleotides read TGTGCCAGTAGGTTCTCGACAGGGGAAGCCGGGGAGCTGTTTTTT. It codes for CASRFSTGEAGELFF.

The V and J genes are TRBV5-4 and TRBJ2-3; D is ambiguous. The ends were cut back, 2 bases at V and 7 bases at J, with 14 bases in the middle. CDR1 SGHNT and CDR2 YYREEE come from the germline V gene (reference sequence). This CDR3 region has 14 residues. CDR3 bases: TGTGCCAGCAGCTTCTCCGGGCAAGGGAATACGCAGTATTTT. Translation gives CASSFSGQGNTQYF.

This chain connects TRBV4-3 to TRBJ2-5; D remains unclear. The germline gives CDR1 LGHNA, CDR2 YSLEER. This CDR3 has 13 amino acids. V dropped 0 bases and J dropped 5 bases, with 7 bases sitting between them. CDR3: CASSQEESETQYF. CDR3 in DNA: TGCGCCAGCAGCCAAGAGGAGTCGGAGACCCAGTACTTC.

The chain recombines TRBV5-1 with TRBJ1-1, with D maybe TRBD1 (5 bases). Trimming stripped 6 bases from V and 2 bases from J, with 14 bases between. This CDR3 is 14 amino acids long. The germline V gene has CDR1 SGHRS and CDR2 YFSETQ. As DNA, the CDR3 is TGCGCCAGCAACCCAAGCGGGGCAAACACTGAAGCTTTCTTT. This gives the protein CASNPSGANTEAFF. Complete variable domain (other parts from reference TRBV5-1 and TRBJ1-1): KAGVTQTPRYLIKTRGQQVTLSCSPISGHRSVSWYQQTPGQGLQFLFEYFSETQRNKGNFPGRFSGRQFSNSRSEMNVSTLELGDSALYLCASNPSGANTEAFFGQGTRLTVV.

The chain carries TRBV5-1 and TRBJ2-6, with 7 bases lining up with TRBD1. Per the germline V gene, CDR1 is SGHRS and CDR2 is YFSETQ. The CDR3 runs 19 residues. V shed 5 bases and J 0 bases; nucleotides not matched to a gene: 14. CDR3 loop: CASSDLDLTGVSGANVLTF. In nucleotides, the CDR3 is TGCGCCAGCAGTGATCTTGACCTAACAGGGGTCTCTGGGGCCAACGTCCTGACTTTC.

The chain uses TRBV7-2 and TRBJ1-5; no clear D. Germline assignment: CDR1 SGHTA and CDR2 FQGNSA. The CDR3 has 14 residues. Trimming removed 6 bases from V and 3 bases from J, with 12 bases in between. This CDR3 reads CASSLRSPNQPQHF. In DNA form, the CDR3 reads TGTGCCAGCAGTCTGAGATCCCCCAATCAGCCCCAGCATTTT.

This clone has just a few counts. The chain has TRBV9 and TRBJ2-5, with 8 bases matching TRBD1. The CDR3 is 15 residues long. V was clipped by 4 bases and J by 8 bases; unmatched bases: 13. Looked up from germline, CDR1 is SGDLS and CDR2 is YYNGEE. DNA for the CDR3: TGTGCCAGCAGCCCACGGACAGGGAGACTTGGCACCCAGTACTTC. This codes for CASSPRTGRLGTQYF. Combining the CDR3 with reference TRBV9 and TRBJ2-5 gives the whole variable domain DSGVTQTPKHLITATGQRVTLRCSPRSGDLSVYWYQQSLDQGLQFLIQYYNGEERAKGNILERFSAQQFPDLHSELNLSSLELGDSALYFCASSPRTGRLGTQYFGPGTRLLVL.

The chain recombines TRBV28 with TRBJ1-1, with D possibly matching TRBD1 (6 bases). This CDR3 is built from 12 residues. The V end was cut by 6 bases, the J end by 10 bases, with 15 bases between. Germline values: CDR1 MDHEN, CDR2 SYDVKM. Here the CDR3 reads CASSSDSLRAFF. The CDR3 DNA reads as TGTGCCAGCAGCTCGGACAGCTTAAGAGCTTTCTTT.

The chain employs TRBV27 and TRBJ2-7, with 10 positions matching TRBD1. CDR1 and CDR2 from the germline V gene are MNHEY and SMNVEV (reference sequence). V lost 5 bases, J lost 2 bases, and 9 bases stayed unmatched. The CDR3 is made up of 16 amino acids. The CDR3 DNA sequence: TGTGCCAGCAGTACCCCCGGACAGGGGGGGACCTACGAGCAGTACTTC. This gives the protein CASSTPGQGGTYEQYF.

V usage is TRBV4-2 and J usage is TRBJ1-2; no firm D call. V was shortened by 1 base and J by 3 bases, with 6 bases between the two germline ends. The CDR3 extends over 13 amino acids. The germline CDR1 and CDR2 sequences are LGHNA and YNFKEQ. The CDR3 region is CASSQGPDYGYTF. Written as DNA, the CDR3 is TGTGCCAGCAGCCAAGGGCCAGACTATGGCTACACCTTC.

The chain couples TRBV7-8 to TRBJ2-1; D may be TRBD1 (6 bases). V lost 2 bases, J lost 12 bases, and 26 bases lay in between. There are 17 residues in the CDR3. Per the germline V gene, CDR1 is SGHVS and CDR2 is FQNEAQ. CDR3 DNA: TGTGCCAGCAGCTTAAAACGGACAGTCCAGACGTTAGACGGGCAGTTCTTC. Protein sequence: CASSLKRTVQTLDGQFF.

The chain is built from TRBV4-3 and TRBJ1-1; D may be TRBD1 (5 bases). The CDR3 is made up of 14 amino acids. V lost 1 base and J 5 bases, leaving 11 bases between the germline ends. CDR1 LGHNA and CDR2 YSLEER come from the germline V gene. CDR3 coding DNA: TGCGCCAGCAGCCAAGCAGGGAGGAGGACTGAAGCTTTCTTT. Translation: CASSQAGRRTEAFF.

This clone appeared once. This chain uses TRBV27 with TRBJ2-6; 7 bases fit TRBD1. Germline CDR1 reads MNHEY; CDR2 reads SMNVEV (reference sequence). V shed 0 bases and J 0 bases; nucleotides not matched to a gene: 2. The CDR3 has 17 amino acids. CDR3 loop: CASSLSGTASGANVLTF. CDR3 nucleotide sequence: TGTGCCAGCAGTTTATCGGGGACAGCCTCTGGGGCCAACGTCCTGACTTTC.

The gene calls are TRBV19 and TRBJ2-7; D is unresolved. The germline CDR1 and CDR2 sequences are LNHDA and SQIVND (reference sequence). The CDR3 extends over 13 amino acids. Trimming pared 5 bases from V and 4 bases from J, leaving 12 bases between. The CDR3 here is CASSPPEQYEQYF. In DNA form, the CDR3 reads TGTGCCAGTAGTCCCCCGGAGCAGTACGAGCAGTACTTC.

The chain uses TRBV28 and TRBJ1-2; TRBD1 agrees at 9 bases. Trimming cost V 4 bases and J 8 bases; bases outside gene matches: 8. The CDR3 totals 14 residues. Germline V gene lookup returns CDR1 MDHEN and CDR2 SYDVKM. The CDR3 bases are TGTGCCAGCAGTTATCAGACAGGGGGGGAAGGCTACACCTTC. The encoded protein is CASSYQTGGEGYTF.